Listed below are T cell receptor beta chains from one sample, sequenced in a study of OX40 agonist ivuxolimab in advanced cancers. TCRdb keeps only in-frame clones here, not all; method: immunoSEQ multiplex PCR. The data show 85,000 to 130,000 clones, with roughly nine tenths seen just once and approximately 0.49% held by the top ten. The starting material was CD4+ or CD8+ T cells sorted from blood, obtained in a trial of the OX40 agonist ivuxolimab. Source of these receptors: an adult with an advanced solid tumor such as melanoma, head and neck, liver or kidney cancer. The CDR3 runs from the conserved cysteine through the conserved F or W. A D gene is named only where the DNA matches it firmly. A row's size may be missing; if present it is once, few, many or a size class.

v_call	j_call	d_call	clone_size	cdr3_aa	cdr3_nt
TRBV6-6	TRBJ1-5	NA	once	CASSQVDTLKGQPQHF	TGTGCCAGCAGCCAAGTGGACACCCTGAAGGGACAGCCCCAGCATTTT
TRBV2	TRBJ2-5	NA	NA	CASMTEGETQYF	TGTGCCAGCATGACAGAGGGGGAGACCCAGTACTTC
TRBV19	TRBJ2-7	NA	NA	CASSTLRGDEQYF	TGTGCCAGTAGTACCCTAAGGGGGGACGAGCAGTACTTC
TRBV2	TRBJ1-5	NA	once	CASSAGSSNQPQHF	TGTGCCAGCAGTGCCGGAAGTTCGAATCAGCCCCAGCATTTT
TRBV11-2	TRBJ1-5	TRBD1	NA	CASSLEQGAAQPQHF	TGTGCCAGCAGCTTGGAACAGGGGGCAGCTCAGCCCCAGCATTTT
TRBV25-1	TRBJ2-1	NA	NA	CASSDPGAGSYNEQFF	TGTGCCAGCAGTGACCCTGGGGCTGGGTCCTACAATGAGCAGTTCTTC
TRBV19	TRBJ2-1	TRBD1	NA	CASGQGQGNEQFF	TGTGCCAGCGGCCAGGGACAGGGCAATGAGCAGTTCTTC
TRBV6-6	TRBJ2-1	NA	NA	CASSGQLGEQFF	TGTGCCAGCAGTGGACAGTTGGGTGAGCAGTTCTTC
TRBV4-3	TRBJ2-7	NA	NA	CASSRDGGRSYEQYF	TGCGCCAGCAGCCGCGACGGCGGTCGCTCCTACGAGCAGTACTTC
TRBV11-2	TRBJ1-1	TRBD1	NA	CASSPGDRTVAEAFF	TGTGCCAGCAGCCCAGGGGACAGGACTGTAGCTGAAGCTTTCTTT
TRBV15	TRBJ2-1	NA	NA	CATSRELGGISYNEQFF	TGTGCCACCAGCAGAGAATTAGGGGGAATCTCCTACAATGAGCAGTTCTTC
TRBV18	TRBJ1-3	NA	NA	CASSTFRDGNTIYF	TGTGCCAGCTCAACCTTCAGGGACGGAAACACCATATATTTT
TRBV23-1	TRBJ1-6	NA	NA	CASSQRPGAGGTYNSPLHF	TGCGCCAGCAGTCAACGCCCCGGGGCCGGTGGAACATATAATTCACCCCTCCACTTT
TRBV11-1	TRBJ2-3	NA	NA	CASSTWGDTQYF	TGTGCCAGCAGCACCTGGGGGGATACGCAGTATTTT
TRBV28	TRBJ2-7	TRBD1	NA	CASKPGQATYEQYF	TGTGCCAGCAAACCGGGACAGGCCACATACGAGCAGTACTTC
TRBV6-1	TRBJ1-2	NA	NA	CASSYGNYGYTF	TGTGCCAGCAGTTATGGTAACTATGGCTACACCTTC
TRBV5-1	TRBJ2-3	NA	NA	CASSIDSTDTQYF	TGCGCCAGCAGCATAGACAGCACAGATACGCAGTATTTT
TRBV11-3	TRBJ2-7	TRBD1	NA	CASSALTGGMGEQYF	TGTGCCAGCAGCGCCCTGACAGGGGGCATGGGGGAGCAGTACTTC
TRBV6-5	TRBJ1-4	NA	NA	CASTGRVSGEKLFF	TGTGCCAGCACAGGGCGGGTAAGCGGTGAAAAACTGTTTTTT
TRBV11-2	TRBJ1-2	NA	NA	CASSLAGPTPGYTF	TGTGCCAGCAGCTTAGCAGGCCCCACGCCTGGCTACACCTTC
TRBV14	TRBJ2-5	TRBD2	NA	CASSRMTSGETQYF	TGTGCCAGCAGCCGGATGACTAGCGGGGAGACCCAGTACTTC
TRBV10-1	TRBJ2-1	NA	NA	CASSEHGGGINEQFF	TGCGCCAGCAGTGAACACGGGGGTGGGATCAATGAGCAGTTCTTC
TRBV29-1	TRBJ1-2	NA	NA	CSVGEGGNYGYTF	TGCAGCGTTGGGGAGGGTGGTAACTATGGCTACACCTTC
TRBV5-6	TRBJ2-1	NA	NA	CASSLRGYNEQFF	TGTGCCAGCAGCTTGAGAGGGTACAATGAGCAGTTCTTC
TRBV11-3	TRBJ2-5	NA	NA	CASSPGPAGVLGVETQYF	TGTGCCAGCAGCCCAGGGCCTGCTGGGGTCCTAGGTGTTGAGACCCAGTACTTC
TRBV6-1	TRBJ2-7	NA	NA	CASSDMQGYSYEQYF	TGTGCCAGCAGTGACATGCAGGGGTACTCCTACGAGCAGTACTTC
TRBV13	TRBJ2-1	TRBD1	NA	CASSGWTGPYNEQFF	TGTGCCAGCAGCGGATGGACAGGCCCTTACAATGAGCAGTTCTTC
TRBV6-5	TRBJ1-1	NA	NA	CASKGPIEAFF	TGTGCCAGCAAGGGGCCGATTGAAGCTTTCTTT
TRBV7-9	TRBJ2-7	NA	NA	CASSGSGTEQYF	TGTGCCAGCAGCGGTTCCGGGACAGAGCAGTACTTC
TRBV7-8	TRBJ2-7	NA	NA	CASSHRRGGREQYF	TGTGCCAGCAGCCACAGACGTGGGGGAAGGGAGCAGTACTTT
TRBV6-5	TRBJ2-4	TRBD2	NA	CASSSGTSGGQNIQYF	TGTGCCAGCAGTTCTGGGACTAGCGGGGGACAAAACATTCAGTACTTC
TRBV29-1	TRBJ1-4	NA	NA	CSVDIAGVEKLFF	TGCAGCGTTGATATTGCAGGGGTTGAAAAACTGTTTTTT